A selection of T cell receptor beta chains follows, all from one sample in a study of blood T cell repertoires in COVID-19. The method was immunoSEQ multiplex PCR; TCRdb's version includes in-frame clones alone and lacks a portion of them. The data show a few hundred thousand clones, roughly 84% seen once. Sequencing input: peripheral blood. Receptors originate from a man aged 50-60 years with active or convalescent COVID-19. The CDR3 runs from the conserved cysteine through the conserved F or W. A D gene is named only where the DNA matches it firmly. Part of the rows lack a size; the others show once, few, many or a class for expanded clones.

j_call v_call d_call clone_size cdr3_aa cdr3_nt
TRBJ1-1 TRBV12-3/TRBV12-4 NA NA CASRLRGDTEAFF TGTGCCAGCAGACTTAGGGGTGACACTGAAGCTTTCTTT
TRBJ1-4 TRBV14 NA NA CASSLSTGTGLFF TGTGCCAGCAGCCTTAGCACAGGGACGGGACTGTTTTTT
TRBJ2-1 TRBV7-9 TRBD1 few CASSLGQNNEQFF TGTGCCAGCAGCCTGGGACAGAACAATGAGCAGTTCTTC
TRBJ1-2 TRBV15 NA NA CATSREGGGYGYTF TGTGCCACCAGCAGAGAGGGCGGGGGCTATGGCTACACCTTC
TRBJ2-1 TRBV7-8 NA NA CASSLGPLVRGEQFF TGTGCCAGCAGCTTAGGTCCCCTAGTTCGGGGTGAGCAGTTCTTC
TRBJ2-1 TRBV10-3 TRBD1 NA CAISEGQGTYNEQFF TGTGCCATCAGTGAGGGACAGGGGACCTACAATGAGCAGTTCTTC
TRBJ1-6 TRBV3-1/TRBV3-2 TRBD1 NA CASSQSGGPSPLHF TGTGCCAGCAGTCAATCAGGGGGGCCTTCACCCCTCCACTTT
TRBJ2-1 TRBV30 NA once CAWRDGRAYNEQFF TGTGCCTGGAGGGACGGGAGAGCATACAATGAGCAGTTCTTC
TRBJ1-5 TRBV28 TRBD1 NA CASSPGDRQLIPQHF TGTGCCAGCAGCCCAGGGGACAGGCAATTGATACCCCAGCATTTT
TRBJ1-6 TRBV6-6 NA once CASTSLRRGNSPLHF TGTGCCAGCACCTCTTTGAGACGGGGGAATTCACCCCTCCACTTT
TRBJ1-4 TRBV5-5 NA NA CASSLGSGVYEKLFF TGTGCCAGCAGCTTGGGGTCAGGTGTATATGAAAAACTGTTTTTT
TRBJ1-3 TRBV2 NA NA CASLGLTSGNTIYF TGTGCCAGCCTCGGGTTAACCTCTGGAAACACCATATATTTT
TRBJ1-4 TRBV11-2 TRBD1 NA CASSSLTRAGGYEKLFF TGTGCCAGCAGCTCCCTCACCCGGGCAGGGGGCTATGAAAAACTGTTTTTT
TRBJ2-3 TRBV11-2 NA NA CASSFPPSPVTDTQYF TGTGCCAGCAGCTTTCCGCCCTCGCCAGTAACAGATACGCAGTATTTT
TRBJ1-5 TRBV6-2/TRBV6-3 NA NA CASSYSLQSNQPQHF TGTGCCAGCAGCTACTCACTACAAAGCAATCAGCCCCAGCATTTT
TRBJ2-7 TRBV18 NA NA CASSPPGQGSYEQYF TGTGCCAGCTCACCACCGGGGCAGGGATCCTACGAGCAGTACTTC
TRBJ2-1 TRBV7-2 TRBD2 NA CASSSVTSGRVYNEQFF TGTGCCAGCAGCTCGGTAACTAGCGGGAGGGTGTACAATGAGCAGTTCTTC
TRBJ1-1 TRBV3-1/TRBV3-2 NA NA CASSQAVLPNTEAFF TGTGCCAGCAGCCAAGCCGTACTTCCGAACACTGAAGCTTTCTTT
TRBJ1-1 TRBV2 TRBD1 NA CASRWTGDTEAFF TGTGCCAGCAGATGGACAGGGGACACTGAAGCTTTCTTT
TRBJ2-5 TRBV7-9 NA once CASSTRAGGETQYF TGTGCCAGCAGCACCAGAGCCGGAGGGGAGACCCAGTACTTC
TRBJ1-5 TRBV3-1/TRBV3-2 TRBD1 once CASSHPLEGARNQPQHF TGTGCCAGCAGCCACCCCCTGGAGGGGGCGCGGAATCAGCCCCAGCATTTT
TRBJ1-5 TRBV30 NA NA CAWSPRAGLQHF TGTGCCTGGAGCCCTAGGGCGGGCCTCCAGCATTTT
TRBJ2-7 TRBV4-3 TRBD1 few CASSLNRDRGYEQYF TGCGCCAGCAGCCTGAACCGGGACAGGGGCTACGAGCAGTACTTC
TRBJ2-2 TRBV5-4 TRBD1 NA CASSRMGQGGTGELFF TGTGCCAGCAGCAGAATGGGACAGGGAGGCACCGGGGAGCTGTTTTTT
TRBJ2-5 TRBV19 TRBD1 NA CASSIRTYRGEETQYF TGTGCCAGTAGTATCCGTACTTACAGGGGGGAAGAGACCCAGTACTTC
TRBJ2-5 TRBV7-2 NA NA CASSLARAGAIYF TGTGCCAGCAGCTTAGCGCGCGCGGGGGCTATTTACTTC
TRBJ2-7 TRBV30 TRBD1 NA CAWQKGTGHYEQYF TGTGCCTGGCAAAAAGGGACAGGGCACTACGAGCAGTACTTC
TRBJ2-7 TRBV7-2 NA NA CASSFYQSYEQYF TGTGCCAGCAGCTTTTACCAGTCCTACGAGCAGTACTTC
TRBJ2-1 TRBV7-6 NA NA CASSLERTSTSSYNEQFF TGTGCCAGCAGCTTAGAGAGGACTTCTACAAGCTCCTACAATGAGCAGTTCTTC
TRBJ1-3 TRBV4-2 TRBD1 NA CASSHRTGDGNTIYF TGTGCCAGCAGCCACCGTACAGGGGATGGAAACACCATATATTTT
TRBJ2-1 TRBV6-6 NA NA CASSYGGTDYNEQFF TGTGCCAGCAGTTACGGGGGGACAGATTACAATGAGCAGTTCTTC
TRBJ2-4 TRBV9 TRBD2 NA CASSPSGNTKNIQYF TGTGCCAGCAGCCCCAGCGGGAATACCAAAAACATTCAGTACTTC
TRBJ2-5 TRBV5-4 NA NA CASSVRGRETQYF TGTGCCAGCAGCGTGAGGGGGAGAGAGACCCAGTACTTC
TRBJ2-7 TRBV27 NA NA CASSHRRQSYEQYF TGTGCCAGCAGTCACAGGCGTCAATCCTACGAGCAGTACTTC
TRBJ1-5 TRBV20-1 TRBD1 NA CSASSPGQGMGYEGQPQHF TGCAGTGCTAGTAGCCCGGGACAGGGAATGGGGTATGAGGGTCAGCCCCAGCATTTT
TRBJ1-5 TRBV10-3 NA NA CAISELEGVGANQPQHF TGTGCCATCAGTGAGCTAGAGGGGGTGGGGGCCAATCAGCCCCAGCATTTT
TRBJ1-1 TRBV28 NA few CASLNGAVTEAFF TGTGCCAGCCTAAATGGGGCGGTAACTGAAGCTTTCTTT
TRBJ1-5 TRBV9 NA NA CASSRGSSNQPQHF TGTGCCAGCAGCCGCGGTAGTAGCAATCAGCCCCAGCATTTT
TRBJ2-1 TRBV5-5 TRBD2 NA CASSYRGSGSSYNEQFF TGTGCCAGCAGCTATCGGGGTAGCGGGAGCTCCTACAATGAGCAGTTCTTC
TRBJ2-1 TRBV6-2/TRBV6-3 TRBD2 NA CASSKPGGAYNEQFF TGTGCCAGCAGCAAGCCGGGGGGGGCCTACAATGAGCAGTTCTTC
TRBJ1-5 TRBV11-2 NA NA CASSLGQYQPQHF TGTGCCAGCAGCTTAGGACAGTATCAGCCCCAGCATTTT
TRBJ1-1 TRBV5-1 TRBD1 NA CASSWGTGGLNTEAFF TGCGCCAGCAGCTGGGGGACAGGGGGCCTGAACACTGAAGCTTTCTTT
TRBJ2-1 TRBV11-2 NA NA CASSLNRVGNEQFF TGTGCCAGCAGCTTAAACAGGGTAGGCAATGAGCAGTTCTTC
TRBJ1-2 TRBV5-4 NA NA CASSRENRLSPTF TGTGCCAGCAGCCGAGAGAACAGATTGAGCCCCACCTTC
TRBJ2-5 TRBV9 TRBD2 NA CASSVGASGSNPGETQYF TGTGCCAGCAGCGTAGGGGCTAGCGGGAGCAACCCGGGGGAGACCCAGTACTTC
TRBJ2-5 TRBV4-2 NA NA CASSPNPTDQETQYF TGTGCCAGCAGCCCCAACCCGACAGACCAAGAGACCCAGTACTTC
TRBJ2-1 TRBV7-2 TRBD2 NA CASSQAGGPYNEQFF TGTGCCAGCAGTCAAGCGGGGGGGCCGTACAATGAGCAGTTCTTC
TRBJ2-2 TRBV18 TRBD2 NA CASSVGLADTGELFF TGTGCCAGCTCAGTGGGACTAGCAGACACCGGGGAGCTGTTTTTT
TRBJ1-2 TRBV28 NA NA CASTRVGTDYGYTF TGTGCCAGCACGAGGGTGGGAACCGACTATGGCTACACCTTC
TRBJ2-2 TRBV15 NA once CATSREGRPTTGELFF TGTGCCACCAGCAGAGAGGGCAGACCCACCACCGGGGAGCTGTTTTTT
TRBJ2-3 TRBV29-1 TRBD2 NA CSVKTSSDTQYF TGCAGCGTCAAGACTAGCAGTGATACGCAGTATTTT
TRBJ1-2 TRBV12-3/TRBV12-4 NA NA CASTLGYGYTF TGTGCAAGCACCCTAGGCTATGGCTACACCTTC
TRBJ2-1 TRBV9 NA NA CASSTQGTSYNEQFF TGTGCCAGCAGCACCCAGGGTACCTCCTACAATGAGCAGTTCTTC
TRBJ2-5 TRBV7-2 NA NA CASSLAGVRGETQYF TGTGCCAGCAGCTTAGCGGGTGTGAGGGGGGAGACCCAGTACTTC
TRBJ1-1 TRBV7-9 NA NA CASSLTMNTEAFF TGTGCCAGCAGCCTAACCATGAACACTGAAGCTTTCTTT
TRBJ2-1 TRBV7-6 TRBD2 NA CASSLTGGDDNNEQFF TGTGCCAGCAGCTTAACGGGGGGGGATGACAACAATGAGCAGTTCTTC
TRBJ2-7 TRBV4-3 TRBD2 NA CASSHPLAVHEQYF TGCGCCAGCAGCCACCCCCTAGCGGTGCACGAGCAGTACTTC
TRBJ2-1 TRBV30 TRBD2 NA CAWRPPSGSSYNEQFF TGTGCCTGGAGACCGCCTAGCGGGAGCTCCTACAATGAGCAGTTCTTC
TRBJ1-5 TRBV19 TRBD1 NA CASSIDFRTGQPQHF TGTGCCAGTAGTATAGATTTCCGGACAGGTCAGCCCCAGCATTTT